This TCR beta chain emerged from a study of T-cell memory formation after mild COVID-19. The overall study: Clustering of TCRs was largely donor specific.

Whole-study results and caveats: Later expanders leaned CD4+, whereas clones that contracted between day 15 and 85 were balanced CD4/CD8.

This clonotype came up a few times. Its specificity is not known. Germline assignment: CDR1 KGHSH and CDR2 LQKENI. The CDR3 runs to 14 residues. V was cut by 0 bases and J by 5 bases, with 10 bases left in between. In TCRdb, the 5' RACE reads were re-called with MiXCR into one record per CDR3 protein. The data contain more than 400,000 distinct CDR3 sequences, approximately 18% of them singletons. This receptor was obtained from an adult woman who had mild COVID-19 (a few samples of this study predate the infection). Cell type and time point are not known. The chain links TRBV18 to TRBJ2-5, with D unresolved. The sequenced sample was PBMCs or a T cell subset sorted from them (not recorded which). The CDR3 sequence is CASSPPQEPETQYF. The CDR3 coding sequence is TGTGCCAGCTCACCACCTCAGGAACCCGAGACCCAGTACTTC. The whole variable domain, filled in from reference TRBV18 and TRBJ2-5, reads NAGVMQNPRHLVRRRGQEARLRCSPMKGHSHVYWYRQLPEEGLKFMVYLQKENIIDESGMPKERFSAEFPKEGPSILRIQQVVRGDSAAYFCASSPPQEPETQYFGPGTRLLVL.